Described below is a single T cell receptor beta chain sequence and its context. Its antigen is still unknown. These data are taken from a study of OX40 agonist ivuxolimab in advanced cancers. Points from the study as a whole: Clonal expansion was seen in CD4+ and CD8+ blood T cells by week 6 at 0.1 to 3.0 mg/kg.

Using immunoSEQ multiplex PCR, the repertoire was profiled, and TCRdb retains in-frame clones only, with some absent. Of 100,000 to 150,000 clones in the sample, about 94% were seen once. Trimming removed 7 bases from V and 6 bases from J, with 10 bases in between. Germline values: CDR1 MDHEN, CDR2 SYDVKM. The CDR3 is made up of 11 amino acids. The specimen was CD4+ or CD8+ T cells sorted from blood, collected in a trial of the OX40 agonist ivuxolimab. The sequence was obtained from an adult with an advanced solid tumor such as melanoma, head and neck, liver or kidney cancer. The chain employs TRBV28 and TRBJ2-7, with D possibly being TRBD1 (5 bases). The CDR3 nucleotides read TGTGCCAGCACCCAAGGGGTCGAGCAGTACTTC. Its protein product is CASTQGVEQYF. The whole variable domain, filled in from reference TRBV28 and TRBJ2-7, reads DVKVTQSSRYLVKRTGEKVFLECVQDMDHENMFWYRQDPGLGLRLIYFSYDVKMKEKGDIPEGYSVSREKKERFSLILESASTNQTSMYLCASTQGVEQYFGPGTRLTVT.